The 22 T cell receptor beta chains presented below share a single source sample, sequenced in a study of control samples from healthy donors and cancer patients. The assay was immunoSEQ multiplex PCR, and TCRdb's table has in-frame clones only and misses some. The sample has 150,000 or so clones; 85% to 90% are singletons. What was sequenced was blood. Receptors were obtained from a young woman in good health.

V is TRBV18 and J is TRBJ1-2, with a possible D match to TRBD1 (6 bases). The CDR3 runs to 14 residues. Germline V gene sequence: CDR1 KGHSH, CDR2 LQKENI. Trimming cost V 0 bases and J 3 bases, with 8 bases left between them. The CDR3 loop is CASSPPRTDYGYTF. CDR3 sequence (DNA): TGTGCCAGCTCACCACCGAGGACAGACTATGGCTACACCTTC.

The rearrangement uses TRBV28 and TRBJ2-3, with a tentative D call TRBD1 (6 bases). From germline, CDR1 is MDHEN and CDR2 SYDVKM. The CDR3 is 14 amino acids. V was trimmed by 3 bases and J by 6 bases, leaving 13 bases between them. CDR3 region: CASSLRPQGDTQYF. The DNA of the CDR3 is TGTGCCAGCAGTTTGAGGCCTCAGGGGGATACGCAGTATTTT. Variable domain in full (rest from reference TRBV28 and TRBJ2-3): DVKVTQSSRYLVKRTGEKVFLECVQDMDHENMFWYRQDPGLGLRLIYFSYDVKMKEKGDIPEGYSVSREKKERFSLILESASTNQTSMYLCASSLRPQGDTQYFGPGTRLTVL.

The CDR3 nucleotides are TGTGCCAGCAGGGCTAGCGGGACACCCTACAATGAGCAGTTCTTC. It is translated as CASRASGTPYNEQFF. This chain uses TRBV5-6 with TRBJ2-1; 9 nucleotides agree with TRBD2. V lost 5 bases to trimming and J lost 2 bases; unmatched junction nucleotides: 5. The CDR3 consists of 15 residues. The germline CDR1 and CDR2 sequences are SGHDT and YYEEEE.

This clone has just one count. The CDR3, as DNA: TGCGCCAGCAGCTCGGGACTCCTATCAATAGAGGACACCATATATTTT. It yields the protein CASSSGLLSIEDTIYF. This rearrangement joins TRBV5-1 to TRBJ1-3; D might be TRBD1 (5 bases). Germline V CDR1 and CDR2: SGHRS, YFSETQ. The CDR3 sequence is 16 residues long. V dropped 3 bases and J dropped 8 bases, with 21 bases sitting between them.

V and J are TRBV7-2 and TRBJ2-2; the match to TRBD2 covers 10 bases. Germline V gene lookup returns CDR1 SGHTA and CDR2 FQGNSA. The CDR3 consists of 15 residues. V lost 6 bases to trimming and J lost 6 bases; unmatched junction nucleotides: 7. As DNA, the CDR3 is TGTGCCAGCAGATTCGGACTAGCGGTTCCCGGGGAGCTGTTTTTT. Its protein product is CASRFGLAVPGELFF.

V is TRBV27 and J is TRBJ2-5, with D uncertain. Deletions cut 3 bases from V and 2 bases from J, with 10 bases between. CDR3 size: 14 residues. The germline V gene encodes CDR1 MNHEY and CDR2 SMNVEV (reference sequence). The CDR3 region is CASSFWGRQETQYF. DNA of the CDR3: TGTGCCAGCAGTTTTTGGGGAAGACAAGAGACCCAGTACTTC.

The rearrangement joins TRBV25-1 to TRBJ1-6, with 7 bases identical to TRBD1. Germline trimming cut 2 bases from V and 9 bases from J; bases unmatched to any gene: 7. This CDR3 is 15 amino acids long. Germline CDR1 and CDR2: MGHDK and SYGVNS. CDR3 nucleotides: TGTGCCAGCAGTGAAGACAGGGCTCTACGTTCACCCCTCCACTTT. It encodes CASSEDRALRSPLHF.

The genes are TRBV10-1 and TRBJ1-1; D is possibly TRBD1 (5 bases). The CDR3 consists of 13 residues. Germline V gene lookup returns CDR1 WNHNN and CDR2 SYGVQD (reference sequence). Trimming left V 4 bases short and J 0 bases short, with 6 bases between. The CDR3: CASSGQLNTEAFF. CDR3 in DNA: TGCGCCAGCAGTGGACAGCTGAACACTGAAGCTTTCTTT.

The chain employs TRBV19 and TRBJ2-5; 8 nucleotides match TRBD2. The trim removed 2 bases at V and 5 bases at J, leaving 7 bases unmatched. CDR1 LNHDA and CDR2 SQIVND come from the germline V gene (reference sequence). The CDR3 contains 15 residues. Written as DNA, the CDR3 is TGTGCCAGTAGTATACCCGGGAGGGCAGCTGAGACCCAGTACTTC. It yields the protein CASSIPGRAAETQYF.

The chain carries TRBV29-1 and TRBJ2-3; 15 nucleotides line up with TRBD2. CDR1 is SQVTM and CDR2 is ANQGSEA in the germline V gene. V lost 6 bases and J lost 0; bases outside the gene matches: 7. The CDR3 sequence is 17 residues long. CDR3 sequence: CSVWTSGRARSTDTQYF. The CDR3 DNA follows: TGCAGCGTCTGGACTAGCGGGAGGGCACGGAGCACAGATACGCAGTATTTT.

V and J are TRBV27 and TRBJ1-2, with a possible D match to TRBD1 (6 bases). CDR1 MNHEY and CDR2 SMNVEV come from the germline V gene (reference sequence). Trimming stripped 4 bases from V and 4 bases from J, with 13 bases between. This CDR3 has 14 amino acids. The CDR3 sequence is CASSSTGKGYGYTF. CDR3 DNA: TGTGCCAGCAGTTCTACAGGGAAGGGCTATGGCTACACCTTC.

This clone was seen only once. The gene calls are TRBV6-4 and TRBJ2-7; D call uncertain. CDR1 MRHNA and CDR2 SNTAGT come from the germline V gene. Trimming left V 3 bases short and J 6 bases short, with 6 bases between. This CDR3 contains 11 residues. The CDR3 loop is CASSEGGEQYF. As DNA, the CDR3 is TGTGCCAGCAGTGAGGGTGGCGAGCAGTACTTC.

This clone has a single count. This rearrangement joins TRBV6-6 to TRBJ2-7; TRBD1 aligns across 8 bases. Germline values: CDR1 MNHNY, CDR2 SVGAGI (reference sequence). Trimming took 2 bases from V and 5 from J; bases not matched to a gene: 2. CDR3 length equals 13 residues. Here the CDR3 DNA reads TGTGCCAGCAGTTACCGACAGGGGCACGAGCAGTACGTC. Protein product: CASSYRQGHEQYV.

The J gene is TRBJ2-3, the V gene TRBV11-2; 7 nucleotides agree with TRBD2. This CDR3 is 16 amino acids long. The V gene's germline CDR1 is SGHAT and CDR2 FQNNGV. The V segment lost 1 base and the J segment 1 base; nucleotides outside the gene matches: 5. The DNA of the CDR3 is TGTGCCAGCAGCTTAGGACTAGCCTACGGCACAGATACGCAGTATTTT. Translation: CASSLGLAYGTDTQYF. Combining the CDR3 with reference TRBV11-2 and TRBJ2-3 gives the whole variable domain EAGVAQSPRYKIIEKRQSVAFWCNPISGHATLYWYQQILGQGPKLLIQFQNNGVVDDSQLPKDRFSAERLKGVDSTLKIQPAKLEDSAVYLCASSLGLAYGTDTQYFGPGTRLTVL.

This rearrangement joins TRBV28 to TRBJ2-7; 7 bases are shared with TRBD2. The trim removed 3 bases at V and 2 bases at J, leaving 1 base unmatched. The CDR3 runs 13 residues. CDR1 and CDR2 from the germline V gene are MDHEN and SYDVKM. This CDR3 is CASSLLAAYEQYF. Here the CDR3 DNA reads TGTGCCAGCAGTTTGCTAGCGGCCTACGAGCAGTACTTC.

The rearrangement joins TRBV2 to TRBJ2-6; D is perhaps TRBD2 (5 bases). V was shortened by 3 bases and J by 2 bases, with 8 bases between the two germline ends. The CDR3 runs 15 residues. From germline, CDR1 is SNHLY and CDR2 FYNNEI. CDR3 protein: CASSEVGAGANVLTF. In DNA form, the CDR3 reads TGTGCCAGCAGTGAGGTGGGAGCTGGGGCCAACGTCCTGACTTTC.

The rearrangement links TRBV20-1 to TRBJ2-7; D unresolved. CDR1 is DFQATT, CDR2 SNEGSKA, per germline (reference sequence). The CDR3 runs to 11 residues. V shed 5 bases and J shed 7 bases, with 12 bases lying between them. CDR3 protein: CSAPFPGEQYF. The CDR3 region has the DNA TGCAGTGCTCCCTTCCCCGGGGAGCAGTACTTC.

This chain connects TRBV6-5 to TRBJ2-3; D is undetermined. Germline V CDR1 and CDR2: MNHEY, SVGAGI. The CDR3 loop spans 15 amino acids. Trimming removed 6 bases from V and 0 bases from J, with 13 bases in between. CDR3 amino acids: CASRWTAASTDTQYF. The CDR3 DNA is TGTGCCAGCAGATGGACCGCGGCCAGCACAGATACGCAGTATTTT.

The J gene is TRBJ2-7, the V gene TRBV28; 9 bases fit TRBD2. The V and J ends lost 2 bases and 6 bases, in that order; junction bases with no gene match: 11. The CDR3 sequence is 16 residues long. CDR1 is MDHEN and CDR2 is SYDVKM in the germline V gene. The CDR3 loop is CASSLPLGLAPSEQYF. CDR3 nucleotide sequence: TGTGCCAGCAGTTTACCGTTGGGACTAGCCCCATCCGAGCAGTACTTC.

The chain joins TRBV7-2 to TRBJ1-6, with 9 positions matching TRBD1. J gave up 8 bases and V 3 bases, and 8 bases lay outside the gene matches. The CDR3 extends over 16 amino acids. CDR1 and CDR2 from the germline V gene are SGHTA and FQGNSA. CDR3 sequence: CASSLVTGGRDSPLHF. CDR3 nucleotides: TGTGCCAGCAGCTTGGTAACAGGGGGCCGGGATTCACCCCTCCACTTT.

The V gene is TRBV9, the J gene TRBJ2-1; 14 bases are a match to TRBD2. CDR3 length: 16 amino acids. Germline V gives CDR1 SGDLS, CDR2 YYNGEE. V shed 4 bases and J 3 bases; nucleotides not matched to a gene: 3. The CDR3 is CASSRGLAGGYNEQFF. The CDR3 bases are TGTGCCAGCAGCCGAGGACTAGCGGGAGGCTACAATGAGCAGTTCTTC.

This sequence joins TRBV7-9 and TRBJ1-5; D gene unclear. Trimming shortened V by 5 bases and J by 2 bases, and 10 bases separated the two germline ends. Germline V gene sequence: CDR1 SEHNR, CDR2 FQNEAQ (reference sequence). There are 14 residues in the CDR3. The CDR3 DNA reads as TGTGCCAGCAGCGAAGACCTGGGCAATCAGCCCCAGCATTTT. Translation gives CASSEDLGNQPQHF. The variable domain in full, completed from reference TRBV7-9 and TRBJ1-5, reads DTGVSQNPRHKITKRGQNVTFRCDPISEHNRLYWYRQTLGQGPEFLTYFQNEAQLEKSRLLSDRFSAERPKGSFSTLEIQRTEQGDSAMYLCASSEDLGNQPQHFGDGTRLSIL.